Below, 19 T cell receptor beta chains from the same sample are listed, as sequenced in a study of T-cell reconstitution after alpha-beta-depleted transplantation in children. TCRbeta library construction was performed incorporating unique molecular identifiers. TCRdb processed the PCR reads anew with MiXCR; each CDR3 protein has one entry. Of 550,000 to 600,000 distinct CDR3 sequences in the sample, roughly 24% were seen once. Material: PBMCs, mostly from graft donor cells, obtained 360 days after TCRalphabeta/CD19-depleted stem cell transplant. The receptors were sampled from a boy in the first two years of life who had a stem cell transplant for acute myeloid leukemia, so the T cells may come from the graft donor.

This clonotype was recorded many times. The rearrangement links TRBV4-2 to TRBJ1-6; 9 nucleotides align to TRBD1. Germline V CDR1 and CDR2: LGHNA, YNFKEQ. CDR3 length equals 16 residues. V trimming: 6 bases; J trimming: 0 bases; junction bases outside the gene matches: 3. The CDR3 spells CASRGQGTSYNSPLHF. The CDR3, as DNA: TGTGCCAGCAGGGGACAGGGAACCTCCTATAATTCACCCCTCCACTTT.

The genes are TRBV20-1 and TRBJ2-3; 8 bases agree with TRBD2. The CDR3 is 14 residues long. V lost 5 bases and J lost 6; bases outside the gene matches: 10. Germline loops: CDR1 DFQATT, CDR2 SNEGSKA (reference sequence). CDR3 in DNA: TGCAGTGCTCCCCGGGGGGGCTCGGGTGATACGCAGTATTTT. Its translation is CSAPRGGSGDTQYF.

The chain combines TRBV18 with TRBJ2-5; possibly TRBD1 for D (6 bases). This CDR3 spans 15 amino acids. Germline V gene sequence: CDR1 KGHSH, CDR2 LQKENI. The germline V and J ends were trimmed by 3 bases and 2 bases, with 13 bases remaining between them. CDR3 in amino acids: CASSPVGTNQETQYF. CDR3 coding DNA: TGTGCCAGCTCACCGGTCGGGACAAATCAAGAGACCCAGTACTTC.

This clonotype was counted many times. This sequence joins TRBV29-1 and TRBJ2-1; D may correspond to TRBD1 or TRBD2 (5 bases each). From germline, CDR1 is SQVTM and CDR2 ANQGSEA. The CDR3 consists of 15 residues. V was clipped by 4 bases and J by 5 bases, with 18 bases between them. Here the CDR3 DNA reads TGCAGCGTTGTGGCCGGGACCCGACCCAACAATGAGCAGTTCTTC. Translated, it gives CSVVAGTRPNNEQFF.

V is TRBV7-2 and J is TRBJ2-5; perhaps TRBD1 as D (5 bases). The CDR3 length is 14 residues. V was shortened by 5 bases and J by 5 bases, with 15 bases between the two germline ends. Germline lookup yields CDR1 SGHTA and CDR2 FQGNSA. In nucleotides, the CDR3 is TGTGCCAGCAGCATCCCAGGGTTTTGGGAGACCCAGTACTTC. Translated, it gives CASSIPGFWETQYF. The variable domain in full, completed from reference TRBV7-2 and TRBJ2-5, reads GAGVSQSPSNKVTEKGKDVELRCDPISGHTALYWYRQSLGQGLEFLIYFQGNSAPDKSGLPSDRFSAERTGGSVSTLTIQRTQQEDSAVYLCASSIPGFWETQYFGPGTRLLVL.

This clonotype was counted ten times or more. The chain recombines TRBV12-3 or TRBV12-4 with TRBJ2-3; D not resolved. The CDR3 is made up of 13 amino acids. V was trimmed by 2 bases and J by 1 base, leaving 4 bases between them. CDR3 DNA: TGTGCCAGCAGTTTAATGGGCACAGATACGCAGTATTTT. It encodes CASSLMGTDTQYF.

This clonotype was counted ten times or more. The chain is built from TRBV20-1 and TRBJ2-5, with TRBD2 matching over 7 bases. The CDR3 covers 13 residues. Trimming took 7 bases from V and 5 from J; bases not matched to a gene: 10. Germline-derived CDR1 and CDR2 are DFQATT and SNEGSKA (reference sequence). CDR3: CSGLTKGGETQYF. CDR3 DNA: TGCAGTGGCCTGACAAAGGGAGGGGAGACCCAGTACTTC.

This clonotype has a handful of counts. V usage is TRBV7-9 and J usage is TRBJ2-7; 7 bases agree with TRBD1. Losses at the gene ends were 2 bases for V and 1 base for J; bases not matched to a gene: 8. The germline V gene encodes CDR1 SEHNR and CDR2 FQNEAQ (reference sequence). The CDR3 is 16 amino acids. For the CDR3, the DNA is TGTGCCAGCAGCTTAACTACGGGACAGCTATCCTACGAGCAGTACTTC. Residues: CASSLTTGQLSYEQYF.

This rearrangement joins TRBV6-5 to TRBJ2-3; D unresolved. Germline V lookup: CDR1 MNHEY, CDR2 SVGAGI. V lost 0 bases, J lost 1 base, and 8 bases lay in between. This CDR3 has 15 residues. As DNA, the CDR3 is TGTGCCAGCAGTTACTCGAGGAGAGGCACAGATACGCAGTATTTT. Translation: CASSYSRRGTDTQYF.

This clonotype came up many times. The CDR3 DNA follows: TGCGCCAGCAGCTTGGGTGGCAGCGGAGCTTTCTTT. Its protein is CASSLGGSGAFF. This chain joins TRBV5-1 and TRBJ1-1, with no clear D. Per the germline V gene, CDR1 is SGHRS and CDR2 is YFSETQ. V was pared by 0 bases and J by 10 bases, with 10 bases between. CDR3 length equals 12 residues.

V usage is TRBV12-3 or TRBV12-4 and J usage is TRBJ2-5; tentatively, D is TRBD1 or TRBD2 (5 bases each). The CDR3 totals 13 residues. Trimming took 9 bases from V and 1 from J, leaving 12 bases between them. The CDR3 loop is CASEGPFQETQYF. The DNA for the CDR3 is TGTGCCAGTGAGGGACCCTTCCAAGAGACCCAGTACTTC.

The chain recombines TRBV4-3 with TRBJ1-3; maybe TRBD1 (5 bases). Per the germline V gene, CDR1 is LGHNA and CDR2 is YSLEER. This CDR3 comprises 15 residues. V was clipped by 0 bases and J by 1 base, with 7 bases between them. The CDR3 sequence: CASSQDDRSGNTIYF. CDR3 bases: TGCGCCAGCAGCCAAGATGACAGATCTGGAAACACCATATATTTT.

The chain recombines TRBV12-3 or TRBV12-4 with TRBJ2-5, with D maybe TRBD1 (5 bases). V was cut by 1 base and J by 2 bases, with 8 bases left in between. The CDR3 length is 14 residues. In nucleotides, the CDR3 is TGTGCCAGCAGTTTAGACAGGTATCAAGAGACCCAGTACTTC. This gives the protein CASSLDRYQETQYF.

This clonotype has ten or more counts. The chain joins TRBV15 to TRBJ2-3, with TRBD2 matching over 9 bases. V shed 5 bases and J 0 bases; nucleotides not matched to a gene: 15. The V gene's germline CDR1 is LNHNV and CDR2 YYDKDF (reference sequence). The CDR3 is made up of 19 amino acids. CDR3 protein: CATSGVGNASGISTDTQYF. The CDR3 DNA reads TGTGCCACCAGCGGAGTGGGGAATGCTAGCGGGATAAGCACAGATACGCAGTATTTT.

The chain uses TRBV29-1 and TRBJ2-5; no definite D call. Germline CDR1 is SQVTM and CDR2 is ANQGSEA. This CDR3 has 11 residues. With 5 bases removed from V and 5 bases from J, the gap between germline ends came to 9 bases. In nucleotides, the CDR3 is TGCAGCGTTCCTCTAGGGGAGACCCAGTACTTC. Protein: CSVPLGETQYF.

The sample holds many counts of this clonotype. As DNA, the CDR3 is TGTGCCAGCAGTGAACCAGGGGGCTACGAGCAGTACTTC. It encodes CASSEPGGYEQYF. The chain carries TRBV2 and TRBJ2-7, with 7 bases aligning to TRBD1. CDR3 size: 13 residues. Looked up from germline, CDR1 is SNHLY and CDR2 is FYNNEI. The J segment lost 3 bases and the V segment lost 2 bases, leaving 1 base of the junction unmatched.

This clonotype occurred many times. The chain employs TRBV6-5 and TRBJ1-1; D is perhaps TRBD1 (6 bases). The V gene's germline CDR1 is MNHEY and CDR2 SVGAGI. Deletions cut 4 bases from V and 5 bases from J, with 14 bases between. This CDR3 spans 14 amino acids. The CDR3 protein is CASSSLDRFTEAFF. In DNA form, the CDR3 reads TGTGCCAGCAGTTCTTTGGACAGATTTACTGAAGCTTTCTTT.

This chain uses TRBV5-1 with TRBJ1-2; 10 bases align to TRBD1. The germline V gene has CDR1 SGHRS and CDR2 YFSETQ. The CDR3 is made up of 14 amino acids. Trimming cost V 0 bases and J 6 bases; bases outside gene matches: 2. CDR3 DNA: TGCGCCAGCAGCTTGGGAGACAGGGGGCATGGCTACACCTTC. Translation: CASSLGDRGHGYTF.

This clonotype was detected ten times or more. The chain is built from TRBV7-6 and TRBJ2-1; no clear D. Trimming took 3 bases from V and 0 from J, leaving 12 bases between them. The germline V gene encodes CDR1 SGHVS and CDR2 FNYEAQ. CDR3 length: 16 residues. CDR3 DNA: TGTGCCAGCAGCTTCGGTAGTTTAGACTCCTACAATGAGCAGTTCTTC. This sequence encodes CASSFGSLDSYNEQFF.